The source of this T cell receptor (beta chain) is a study of cytomegalovirus exposure and HLA in healthy donors. Germline CDR1 reads LNHDA; CDR2 reads SQIVND (reference sequence). The CDR3 is made up of 17 amino acids. Trimming stripped 1 base from V and 2 bases from J, with 15 bases between. PCR used 60 Vbeta primers and 13 Jbeta primers. Here immunoSEQ multiplex PCR was the method, and the copy in TCRdb shows in-frame clones only, minus some. Among 200,000 to 300,000 clones listed, about 83% were seen once. The TCR comes from a woman aged 40-49 years in good health and CMV-seropositive. The chain joins TRBV19 to TRBJ2-4; D remains unclear. The sequenced sample consisted of PBMCs. This chain's CDR3 is CASSIVPSDNSKNIQYF. The CDR3 nucleotides are TGTGCCAGTAGTATAGTTCCCTCTGACAACTCCAAAAACATTCAGTACTTC. Based on the CDR3 plus reference TRBV19 and TRBJ2-4, the full variable domain is DGGITQSPKYLFRKEGQNVTLSCEQNLNHDAMYWYRQDPGQGLRLIYYSQIVNDFQKGDIAEGYSVSREKKESFPLTVTSAQKNPTAFYLCASSIVPSDNSKNIQYFGAGTRLSVL.